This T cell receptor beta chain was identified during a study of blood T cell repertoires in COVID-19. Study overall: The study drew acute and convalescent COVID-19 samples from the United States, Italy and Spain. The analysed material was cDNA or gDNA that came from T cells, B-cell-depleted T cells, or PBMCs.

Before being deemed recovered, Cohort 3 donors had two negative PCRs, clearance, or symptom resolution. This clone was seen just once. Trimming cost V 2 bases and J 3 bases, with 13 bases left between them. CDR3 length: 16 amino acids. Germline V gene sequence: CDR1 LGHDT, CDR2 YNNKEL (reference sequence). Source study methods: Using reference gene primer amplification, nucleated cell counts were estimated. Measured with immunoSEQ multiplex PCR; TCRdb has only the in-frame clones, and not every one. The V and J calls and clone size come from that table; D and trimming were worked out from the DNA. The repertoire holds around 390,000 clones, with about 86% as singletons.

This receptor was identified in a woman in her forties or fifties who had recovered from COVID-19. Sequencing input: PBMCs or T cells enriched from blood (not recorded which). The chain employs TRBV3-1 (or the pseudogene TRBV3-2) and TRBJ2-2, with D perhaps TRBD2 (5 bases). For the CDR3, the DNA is TGTGCCAGCAGCCAAAGAGGGCTATACCACACCGGGGAGCTGTTTTTT. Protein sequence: CASSQRGLYHTGELFF.